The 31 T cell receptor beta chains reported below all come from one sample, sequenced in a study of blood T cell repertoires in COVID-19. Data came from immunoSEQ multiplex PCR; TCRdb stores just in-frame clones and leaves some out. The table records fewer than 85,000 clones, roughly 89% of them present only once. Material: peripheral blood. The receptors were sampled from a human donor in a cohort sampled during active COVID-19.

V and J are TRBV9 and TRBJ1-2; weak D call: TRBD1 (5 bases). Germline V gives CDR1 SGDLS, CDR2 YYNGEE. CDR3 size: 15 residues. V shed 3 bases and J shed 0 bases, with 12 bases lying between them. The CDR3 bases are TGTGCCAGCAGCGGGGGGGTAGGAGCTAACTATGGCTACACCTTC. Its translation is CASSGGVGANYGYTF.

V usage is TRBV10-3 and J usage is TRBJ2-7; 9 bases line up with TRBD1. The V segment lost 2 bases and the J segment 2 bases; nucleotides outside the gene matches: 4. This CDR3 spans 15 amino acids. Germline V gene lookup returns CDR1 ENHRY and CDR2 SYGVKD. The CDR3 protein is CAISEGDREAYEQYF. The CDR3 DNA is TGTGCCATCAGTGAGGGGGACAGGGAGGCCTACGAGCAGTACTTC.

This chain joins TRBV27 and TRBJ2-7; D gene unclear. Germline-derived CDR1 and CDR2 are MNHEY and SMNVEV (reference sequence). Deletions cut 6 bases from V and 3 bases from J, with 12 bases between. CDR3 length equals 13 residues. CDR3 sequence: CASRLRQSYEQYF. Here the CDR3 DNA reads TGTGCCAGCAGATTGAGACAAAGCTACGAGCAGTACTTC.

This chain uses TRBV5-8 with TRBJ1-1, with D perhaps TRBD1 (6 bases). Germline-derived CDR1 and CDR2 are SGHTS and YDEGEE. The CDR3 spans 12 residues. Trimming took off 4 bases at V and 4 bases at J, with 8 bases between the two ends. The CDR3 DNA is TGTGCCAGCAGCCTCAGGGGCACTGAAGCTTTCTTT. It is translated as CASSLRGTEAFF. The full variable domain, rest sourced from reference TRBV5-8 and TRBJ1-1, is EAGVTQSPTHLIKTRGQQATLRCSPISGHTSVYWYQQALGLGLQFLLWYDEGEERNRGNFPPRFSGRQFPNYSSELNVNALELEDSALYLCASSLRGTEAFFGQGTRLTVV.

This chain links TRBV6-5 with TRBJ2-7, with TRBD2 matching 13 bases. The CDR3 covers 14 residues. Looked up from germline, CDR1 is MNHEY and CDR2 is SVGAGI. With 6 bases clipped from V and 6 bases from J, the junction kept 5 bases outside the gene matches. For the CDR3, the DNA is TGTGCCAGCAGCCTGGGACTAGCGGGGAGCGAGCAGTACTTC. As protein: CASSLGLAGSEQYF.

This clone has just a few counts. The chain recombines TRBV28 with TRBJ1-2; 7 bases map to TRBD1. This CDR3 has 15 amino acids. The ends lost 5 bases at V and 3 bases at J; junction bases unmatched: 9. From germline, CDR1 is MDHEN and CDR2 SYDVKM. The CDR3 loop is CASSGPTTGHYGYTF. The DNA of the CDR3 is TGTGCCAGCAGTGGACCGACGACAGGGCACTATGGCTACACCTTC.

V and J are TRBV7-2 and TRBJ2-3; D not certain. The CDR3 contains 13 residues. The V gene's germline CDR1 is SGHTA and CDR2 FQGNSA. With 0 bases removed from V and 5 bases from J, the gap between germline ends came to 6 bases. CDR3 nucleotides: TGTGCCAGCAGCTTAGCGCCCGGAGATACGCAGTATTTT. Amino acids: CASSLAPGDTQYF.

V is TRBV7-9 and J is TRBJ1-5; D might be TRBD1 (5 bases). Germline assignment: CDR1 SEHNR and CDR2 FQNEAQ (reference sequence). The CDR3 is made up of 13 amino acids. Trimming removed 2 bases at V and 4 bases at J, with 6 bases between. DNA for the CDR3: TGTGCCAGCAGCTTAAAGGGGAATCAGCCCCAGCATTTT. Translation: CASSLKGNQPQHF. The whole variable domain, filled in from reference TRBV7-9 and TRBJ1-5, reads DTGVSQNPRHKITKRGQNVTFRCDPISEHNRLYWYRQTLGQGPEFLTYFQNEAQLEKSRLLSDRFSAERPKGSFSTLEIQRTEQGDSAMYLCASSLKGNQPQHFGDGTRLSIL.

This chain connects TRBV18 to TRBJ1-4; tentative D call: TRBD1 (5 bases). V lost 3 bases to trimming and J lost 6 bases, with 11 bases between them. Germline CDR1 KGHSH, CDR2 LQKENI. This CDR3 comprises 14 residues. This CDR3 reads CASSPGTKHEKLFF. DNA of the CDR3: TGTGCCAGCTCACCTGGGACTAAGCATGAAAAACTGTTTTTT.

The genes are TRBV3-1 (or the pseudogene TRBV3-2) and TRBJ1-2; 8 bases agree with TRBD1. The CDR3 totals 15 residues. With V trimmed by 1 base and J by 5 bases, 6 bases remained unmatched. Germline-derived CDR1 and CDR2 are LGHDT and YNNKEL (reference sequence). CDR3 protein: CASSQGVRTGYGYTF. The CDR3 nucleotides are TGTGCCAGCAGCCAAGGTGTCCGGACAGGGTATGGCTACACCTTC.

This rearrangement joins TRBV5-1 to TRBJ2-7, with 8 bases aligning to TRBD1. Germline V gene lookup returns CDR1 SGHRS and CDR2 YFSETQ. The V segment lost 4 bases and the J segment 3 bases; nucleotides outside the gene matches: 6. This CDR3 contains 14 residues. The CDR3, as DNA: TGCGCCAGCAGCCCGACTGACAGGGGCTACGAGCAGTACTTC. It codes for CASSPTDRGYEQYF.

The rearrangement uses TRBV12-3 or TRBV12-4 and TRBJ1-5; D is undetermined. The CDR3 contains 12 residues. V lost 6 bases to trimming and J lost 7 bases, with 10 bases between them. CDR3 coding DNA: TGTGCCAGCAGGCGACACGGCCAGCCCCAGCATTTT. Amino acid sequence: CASRRHGQPQHF.

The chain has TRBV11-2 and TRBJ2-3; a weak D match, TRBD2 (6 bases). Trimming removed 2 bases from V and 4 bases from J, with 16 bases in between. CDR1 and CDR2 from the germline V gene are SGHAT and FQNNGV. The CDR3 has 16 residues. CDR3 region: CASSLSVWGRSDTQYF. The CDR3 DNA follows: TGTGCCAGCAGCTTATCGGTCTGGGGGAGGTCAGATACGCAGTATTTT.

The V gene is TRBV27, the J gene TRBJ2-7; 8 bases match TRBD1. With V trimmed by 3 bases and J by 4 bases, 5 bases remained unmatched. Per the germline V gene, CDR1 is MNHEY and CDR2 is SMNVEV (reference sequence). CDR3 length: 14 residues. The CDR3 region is CASSFGTGTYEQYF. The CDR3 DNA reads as TGTGCCAGCAGTTTCGGGACAGGTACTTACGAGCAGTACTTC.

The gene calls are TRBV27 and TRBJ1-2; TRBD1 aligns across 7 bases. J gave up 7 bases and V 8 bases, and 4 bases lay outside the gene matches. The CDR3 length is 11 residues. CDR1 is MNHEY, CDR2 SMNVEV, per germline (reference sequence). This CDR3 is CASSTGVGYTF. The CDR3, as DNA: TGTGCCAGCTCTACAGGGGTTGGCTACACCTTC.

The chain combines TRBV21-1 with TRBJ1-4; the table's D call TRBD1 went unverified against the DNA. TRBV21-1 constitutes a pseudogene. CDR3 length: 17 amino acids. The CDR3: CASSTHLQGATNEKLFF. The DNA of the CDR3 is TGTGCCAGCAGCACCCATTTACAGGGGGCAACTAATGAAAAACTGTTTTTT.

In DNA, the CDR3 is TGTGCCTGGATGGGCAGGGGATCACACGAGCAGTACTTC. Translation: CAWMGRGSHEQYF. The chain joins TRBV30 to TRBJ2-7; the D gene is possibly TRBD1 (6 bases). Germline V lookup: CDR1 GTSNPN, CDR2 SVGIG (reference sequence). This CDR3 is built from 13 residues. V was pared by 4 bases and J by 5 bases, with 15 bases between.

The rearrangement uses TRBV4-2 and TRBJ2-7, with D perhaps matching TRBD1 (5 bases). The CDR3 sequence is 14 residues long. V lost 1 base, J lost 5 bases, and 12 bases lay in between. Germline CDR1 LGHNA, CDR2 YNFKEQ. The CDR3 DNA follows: TGTGCCAGCAGCCAAGGTGGGTTGGACAACGAGCAGTACTTC. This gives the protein CASSQGGLDNEQYF.

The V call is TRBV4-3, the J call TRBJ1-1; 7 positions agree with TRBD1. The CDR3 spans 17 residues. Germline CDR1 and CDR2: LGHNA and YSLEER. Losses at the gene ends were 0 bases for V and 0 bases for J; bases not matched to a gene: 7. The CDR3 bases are TGCGCCAGCAGCCAAGATTCCAGGGGGAAAATGAACACTGAAGCTTTCTTT. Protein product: CASSQDSRGKMNTEAFF.

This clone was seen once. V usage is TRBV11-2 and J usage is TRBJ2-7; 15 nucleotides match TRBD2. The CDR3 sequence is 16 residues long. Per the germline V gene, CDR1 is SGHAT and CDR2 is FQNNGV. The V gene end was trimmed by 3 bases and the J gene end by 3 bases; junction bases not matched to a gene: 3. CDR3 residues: CASSLGLAGGFYEQYF. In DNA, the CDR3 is TGTGCCAGCAGCTTGGGACTAGCGGGGGGATTCTACGAGCAGTACTTC. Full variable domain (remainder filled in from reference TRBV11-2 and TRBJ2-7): EAGVAQSPRYKIIEKRQSVAFWCNPISGHATLYWYQQILGQGPKLLIQFQNNGVVDDSQLPKDRFSAERLKGVDSTLKIQPAKLEDSAVYLCASSLGLAGGFYEQYFGPGTRLTVT.

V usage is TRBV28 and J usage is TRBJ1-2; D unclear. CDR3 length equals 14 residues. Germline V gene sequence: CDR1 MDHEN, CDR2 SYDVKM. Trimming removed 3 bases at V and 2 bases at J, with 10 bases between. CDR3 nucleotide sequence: TGTGCCAGCAGTTTTGTTTCGGTGAACTATGGCTACACCTTC. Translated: CASSFVSVNYGYTF.

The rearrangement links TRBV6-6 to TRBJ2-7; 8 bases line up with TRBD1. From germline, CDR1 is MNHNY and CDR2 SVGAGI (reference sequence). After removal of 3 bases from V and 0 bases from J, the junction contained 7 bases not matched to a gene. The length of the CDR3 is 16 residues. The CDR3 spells CASSYGQGGSSYEQYF. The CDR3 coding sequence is TGTGCCAGCAGTTATGGACAGGGTGGGAGCTCCTACGAGCAGTACTTC.

The CDR3: CASSSGQGQGYTF. The CDR3 nucleotides are TGTGCCAGCAGCTCAGGACAGGGGCAAGGCTACACCTTC. V and J are TRBV7-9 and TRBJ1-2, with 9 bases identical to TRBD1. Looked up from germline, CDR1 is SEHNR and CDR2 is FQNEAQ (reference sequence). The CDR3 consists of 13 residues. Unmatched junction bases numbered 5, after V lost 4 bases and J lost 8 bases.

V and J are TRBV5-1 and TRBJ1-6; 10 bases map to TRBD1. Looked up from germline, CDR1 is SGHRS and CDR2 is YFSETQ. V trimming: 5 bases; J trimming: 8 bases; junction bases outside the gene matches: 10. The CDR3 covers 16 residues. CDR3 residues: CASSSGQGTQDSPLHF. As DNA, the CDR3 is TGCGCCAGCAGTTCGGGACAGGGGACTCAGGATTCACCCCTCCACTTT.

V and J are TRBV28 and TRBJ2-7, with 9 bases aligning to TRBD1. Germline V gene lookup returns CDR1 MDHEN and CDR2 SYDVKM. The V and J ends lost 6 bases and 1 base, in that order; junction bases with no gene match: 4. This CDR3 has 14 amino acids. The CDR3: CASSLTGGSYEQYF. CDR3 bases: TGTGCCAGCAGCCTGACAGGGGGGTCCTACGAGCAGTACTTC.

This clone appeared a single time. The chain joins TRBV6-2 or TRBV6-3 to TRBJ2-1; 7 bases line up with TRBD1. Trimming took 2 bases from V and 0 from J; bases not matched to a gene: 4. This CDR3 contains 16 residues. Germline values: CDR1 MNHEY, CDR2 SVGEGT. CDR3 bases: TGTGCCAGCAGTTACCCGAGACAGGGCTCCTACAATGAGCAGTTCTTC. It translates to CASSYPRQGSYNEQFF.

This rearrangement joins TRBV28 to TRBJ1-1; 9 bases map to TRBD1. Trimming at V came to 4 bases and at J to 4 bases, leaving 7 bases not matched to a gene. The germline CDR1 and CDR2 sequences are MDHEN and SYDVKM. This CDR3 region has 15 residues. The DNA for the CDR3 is TGTGCCAGCAGTTCACTTACAGGGGGCTCCACTGAAGCTTTCTTT. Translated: CASSSLTGGSTEAFF.

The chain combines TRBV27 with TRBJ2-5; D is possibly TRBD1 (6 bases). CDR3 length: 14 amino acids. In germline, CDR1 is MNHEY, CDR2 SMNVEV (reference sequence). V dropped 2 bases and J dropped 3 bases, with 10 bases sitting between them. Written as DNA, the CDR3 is TGTGCCAGCAGTTTAAGGGCAGGGGAAGAGACCCAGTACTTC. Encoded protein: CASSLRAGEETQYF.

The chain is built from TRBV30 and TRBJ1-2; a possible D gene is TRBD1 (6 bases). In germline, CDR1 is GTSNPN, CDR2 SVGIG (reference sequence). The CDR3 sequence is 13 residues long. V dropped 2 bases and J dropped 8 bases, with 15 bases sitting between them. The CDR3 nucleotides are TGTGCCTGGAGTCCCGGGGGGCTGGTCGGCTACACCTTC. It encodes CAWSPGGLVGYTF.

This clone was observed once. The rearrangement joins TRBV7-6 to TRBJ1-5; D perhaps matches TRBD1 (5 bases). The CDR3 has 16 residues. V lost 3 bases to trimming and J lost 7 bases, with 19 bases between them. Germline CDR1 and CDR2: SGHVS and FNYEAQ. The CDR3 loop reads CASSFPCPGDQQPQHF. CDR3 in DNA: TGTGCCAGCAGCTTTCCTTGCCCGGGGGATCAACAGCCCCAGCATTTT. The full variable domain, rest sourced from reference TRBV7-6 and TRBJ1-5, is GAGVSQSPRYKVTKRGQDVALRCDPISGHVSLYWYRQALGQGPEFLTYFNYEAQQDKSGLPNDRFSAERPEGSISTLTIQRTEQRDSAMYRCASSFPCPGDQQPQHFGDGTRLSIL.

This CDR3 is CASSPLLDRINYGYTF. The DNA of the CDR3 is TGTGCCAGCAGCCCTTTGCTCGACAGAATCAACTATGGCTACACCTTC. The V call is TRBV11-2, the J call TRBJ1-2, with a possible D match to TRBD1 (5 bases). Germline values: CDR1 SGHAT, CDR2 FQNNGV. The CDR3 loop spans 16 amino acids. With 5 bases removed from V and 2 bases from J, the gap between germline ends came to 18 bases.